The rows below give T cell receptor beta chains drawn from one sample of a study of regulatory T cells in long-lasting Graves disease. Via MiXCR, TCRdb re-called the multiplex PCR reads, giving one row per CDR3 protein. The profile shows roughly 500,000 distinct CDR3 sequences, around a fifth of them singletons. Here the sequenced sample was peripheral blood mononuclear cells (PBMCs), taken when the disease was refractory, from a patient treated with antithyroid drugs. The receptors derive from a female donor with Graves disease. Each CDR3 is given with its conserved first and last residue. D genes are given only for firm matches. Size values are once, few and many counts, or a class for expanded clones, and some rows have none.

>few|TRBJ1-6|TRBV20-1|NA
TGCAGTGCCAGCCCTTTCCGGGGGACCGATTCACCCCTCCACTTT
CSASPFRGTDSPLHF
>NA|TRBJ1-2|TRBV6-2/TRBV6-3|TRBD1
TGTGCCAGCAGTTACGGGACAGACTCCAGAGATGGCTACACCTTC
CASSYGTDSRDGYTF
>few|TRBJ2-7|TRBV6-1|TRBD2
TGTGCCAGCATCGGACTAGCGGGAGGGGGCTACGAGCAGTACTTC
CASIGLAGGGYEQYF
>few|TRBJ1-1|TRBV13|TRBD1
TGTGCCAGCAGCCAAAGTCGCTGGACAGGGGGCTCCAGTATCACGGACACTGAAGCTTTCTTT
CASSQSRWTGGSSITDTEAFF
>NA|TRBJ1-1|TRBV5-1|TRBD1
TGCGCCAGCAGCTTGGGAAGGGACAGGGTTAACACTGAAGCTTTCTTT
CASSLGRDRVNTEAFF
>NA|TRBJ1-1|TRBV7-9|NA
TGTGCCAACAGGCCTCGGGAGGGAACTGAAGCTTTCTTT
CANRPREGTEAFF
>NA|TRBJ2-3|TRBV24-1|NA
TGTGCCACCAATAGGGGCGGCACAGATACGCAGTATTTT
CATNRGGTDTQYF
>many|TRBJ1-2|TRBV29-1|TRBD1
TGCAGCGCCCGGGGACAGGGGAATTTAAGCTATGGCTACACCTTC
CSARGQGNLSYGYTF
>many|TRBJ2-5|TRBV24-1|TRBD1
TGTGCCACCAGTGACTTGACAGGGGGTAGGGAGACCCAGTACTTC
CATSDLTGGRETQYF
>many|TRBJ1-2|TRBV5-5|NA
TGTGCCAGCAGCCCCCGCGGCGGGGGAGTAAGCTATGGCTACACCTTC
CASSPRGGGVSYGYTF
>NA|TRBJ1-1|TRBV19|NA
TGTGCCAGTAGTATAGGGCCAGGGACGACTGAAGCTTTCTTT
CASSIGPGTTEAFF
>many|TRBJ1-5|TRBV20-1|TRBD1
TGCAGTGCTACTGACAGGGATCAGCCCCAGCATTTT
CSATDRDQPQHF
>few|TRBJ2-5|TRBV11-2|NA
TGTGCCAGCAGCCAAACCGGGACACAACAAGAGACCCAGTACTTC
CASSQTGTQQETQYF
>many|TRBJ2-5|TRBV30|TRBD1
TGTGCCTGGAGTGTGGGACAGCGGGAGACCCAGTACTTC
CAWSVGQRETQYF
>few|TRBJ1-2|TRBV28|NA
TGTGCCAGCAGTTTCAATGGGCAGAACCTCAACTATGGCTACACCTTC
CASSFNGQNLNYGYTF
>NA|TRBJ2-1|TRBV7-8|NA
TGTGCCAGCAGTCTAAATCCGGCAGGGTACGGACACAATGAGCAGTTCTTC
CASSLNPAGYGHNEQFF
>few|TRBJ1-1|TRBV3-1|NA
TGTGCCAGCAGCCAAAGAGGGGTGAACACTGAAGCTTTCTTT
CASSQRGVNTEAFF
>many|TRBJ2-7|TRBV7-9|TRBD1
TGTGCCAGCAGCTGGCGGGCAGGGGGCGGGGACGAGCAGTACTTC
CASSWRAGGGDEQYF
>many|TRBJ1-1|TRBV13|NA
TGTGCCAGCAGCTTAGAGGCGGTGAACACTGAAGCTTTCTTT
CASSLEAVNTEAFF
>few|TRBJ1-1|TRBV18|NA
TGTGCCAGCTCATCAGGGGAATCTGAAGCTTTCTTT
CASSSGESEAFF
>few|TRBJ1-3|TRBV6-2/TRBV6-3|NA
TGTGCCAGCAGTTACTCGACGCTGCTCTCTGGAAACACCATATATTTT
CASSYSTLLSGNTIYF
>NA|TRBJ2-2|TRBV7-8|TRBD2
TGTGCCAGCCCACACCTTACGACTAGCAGCGCGAACACCGGGGAGCTGTTTTTT
CASPHLTTSSANTGELFF
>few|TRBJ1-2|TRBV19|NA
TGTGCCACCCCCGGCGTCGCCCTCCTCAACTATGGCTACACCTTC
CATPGVALLNYGYTF
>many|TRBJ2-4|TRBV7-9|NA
TGTGCCAGCACTGAGGACAACGGCATTCAGTACTTC
CASTEDNGIQYF
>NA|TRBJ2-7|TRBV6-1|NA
TGTGCCAGCAAATCCGTAGCCTACGAGCAGTACTTC
CASKSVAYEQYF
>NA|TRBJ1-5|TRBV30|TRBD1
TGTGCCTGGAGGGAGGGACAGTTAAATAGCAATCAGCCCCAGCATTTT
CAWREGQLNSNQPQHF
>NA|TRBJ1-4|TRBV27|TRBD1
TGTGCCAGCAGTAATTACAGGGGGGATAATGAAAAACTGTTTTTT
CASSNYRGDNEKLFF
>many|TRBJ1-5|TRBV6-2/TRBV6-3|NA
TGTGCCAGCAGTTACGGGCAGGGGTACAATCAGCCCCAGCATTTT
CASSYGQGYNQPQHF
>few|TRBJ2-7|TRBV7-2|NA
TGTGCCAGCAGCTTAAGAAACCCCGGCGGTCTCGGGGAGCAGTACTTC
CASSLRNPGGLGEQYF
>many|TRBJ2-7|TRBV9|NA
TGTGCCAGCAGCGCCCGGGACACCTACGAGCAGTACTTC
CASSARDTYEQYF
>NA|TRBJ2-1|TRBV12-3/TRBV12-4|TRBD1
TGTGCCAGCAGTTGGGGACAGGGGGGAAATGAGCAGTTCTTC
CASSWGQGGNEQFF
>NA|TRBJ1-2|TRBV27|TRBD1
TGTGCCAGCAAACCTTCCGAGACGGGACAGGGTGGCTACACCTTC
CASKPSETGQGGYTF
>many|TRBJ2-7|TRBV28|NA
TGTGCCAGCAGTTCAGGGAACTCCTACGAGCAGTACTTC
CASSSGNSYEQYF
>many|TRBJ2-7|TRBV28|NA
TGTGCCAGCAGTTTATCCCCTGCCTCCTACGAGCAGTACTTC
CASSLSPASYEQYF
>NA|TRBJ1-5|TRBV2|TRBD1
TGTGCCAGCAGCCACGGGACAGGCCGTCAGCCCCAGCATTTT
CASSHGTGRQPQHF
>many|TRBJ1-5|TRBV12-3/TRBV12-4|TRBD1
TGTGCCAGCAGTTTTGCAGGCGGGACAGAAAATCAGCCCCAGCATTTT
CASSFAGGTENQPQHF
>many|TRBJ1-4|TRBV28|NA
TGTGCCAGCACCATGGTAAATGAAAAACTGTTTTTT
CASTMVNEKLFF
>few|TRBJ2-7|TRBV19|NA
TGTGCCAGTAGTACGGACGAAACCTACGAGCAGTACTTC
CASSTDETYEQYF
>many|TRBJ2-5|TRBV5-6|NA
TGTGCCAGCAGCTTGCGAAGGGAGAGATCCTTACAAGAGACCCAGTACTTC
CASSLRRERSLQETQYF
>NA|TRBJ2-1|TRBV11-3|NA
TGTGCCAGCAGCTTAGAGTACCGGGAGGAGCAGTTCTTC
CASSLEYREEQFF
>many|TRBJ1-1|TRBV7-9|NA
TGTGCCAGCAGCTTAGACGGCCTTATGAACACTGAAGCTTTCTTT
CASSLDGLMNTEAFF
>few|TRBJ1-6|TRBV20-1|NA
TGCAGTGCTAGGGGGACGGACCGTAATTCACCCCTCCACTTT
CSARGTDRNSPLHF
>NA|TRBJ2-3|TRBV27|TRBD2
TGTGCCAGCAGCCTAATAGCGGGAGAGAAGAAAACGCAGTATTTT
CASSLIAGEKKTQYF
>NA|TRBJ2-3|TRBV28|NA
TGTGCCAGCACCCAGTTTTCCACAGATACGCAGTATTTT
CASTQFSTDTQYF
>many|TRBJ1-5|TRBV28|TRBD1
TGTGCCAGCAACCGCGCGGGACAGGGGGCCAATCAGCCCCAGCATTTT
CASNRAGQGANQPQHF
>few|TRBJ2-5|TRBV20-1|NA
TGCAGTGCTGTGGGATTCCAAGAGACCCAGTACTTC
CSAVGFQETQYF
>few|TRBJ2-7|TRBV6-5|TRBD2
TGTGCCAGCAGTTACTCCCCGTTAGCGGGTAACGAGCAGTACTTC
CASSYSPLAGNEQYF
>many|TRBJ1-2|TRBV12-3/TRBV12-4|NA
TGTGCCAGCAGTTTAGTACGGCAGGCCGGGGATGGCTACACCTTC
CASSLVRQAGDGYTF
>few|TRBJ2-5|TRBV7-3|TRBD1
TGTGCCAGCAGCTTAAGAATAGCCGGGACAGAGAACCACCTGGAGACCCAGTACTTC
CASSLRIAGTENHLETQYF
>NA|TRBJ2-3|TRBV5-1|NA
TGCGCCAGCAGCTTGGCAGAAACAGGCGGCACAGATACGCAGTATTTT
CASSLAETGGTDTQYF
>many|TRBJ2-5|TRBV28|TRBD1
TGTGCCAGCAGTACCCGTCGACAGGGCCACCAAGAGACCCAGTACTTC
CASSTRRQGHQETQYF
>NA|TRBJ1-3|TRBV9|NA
TGTGCCAGCAGCCTCGGGGGGGAAGGAAACACCATATATTTT
CASSLGGEGNTIYF
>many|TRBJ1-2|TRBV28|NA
TGTGCCAGCAGTTCTATTCCAGGGCGAATGGATGGCTACACCTTC
CASSSIPGRMDGYTF
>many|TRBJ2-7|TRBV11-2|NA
TGTGCCAGCAGCTTAGATTATATTAGGGCAGAGCAGTACTTC
CASSLDYIRAEQYF
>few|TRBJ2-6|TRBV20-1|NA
TGCAGTGCCCCCGAGGCAGGGAAGGGAACTGGGGCCAACGTCCTGACTTTC
CSAPEAGKGTGANVLTF
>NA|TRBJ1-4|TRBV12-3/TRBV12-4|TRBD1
TGTGCCAGCAGAAGGGGACAGAGAAATGAAAAACTGTTTTTT
CASRRGQRNEKLFF